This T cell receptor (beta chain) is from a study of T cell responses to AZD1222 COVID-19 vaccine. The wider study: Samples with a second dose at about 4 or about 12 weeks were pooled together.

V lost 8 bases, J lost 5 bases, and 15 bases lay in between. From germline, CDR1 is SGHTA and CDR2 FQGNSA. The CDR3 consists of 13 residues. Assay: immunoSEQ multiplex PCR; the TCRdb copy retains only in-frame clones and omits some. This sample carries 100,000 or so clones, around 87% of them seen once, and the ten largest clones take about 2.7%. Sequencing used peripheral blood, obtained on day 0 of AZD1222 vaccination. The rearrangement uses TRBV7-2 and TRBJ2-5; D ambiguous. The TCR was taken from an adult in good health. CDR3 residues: CASLQRKEETQYF. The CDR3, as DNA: TGTGCCAGCCTTCAGAGGAAGGAGGAGACCCAGTACTTC.